The source of this TCR beta chain is a study of cytomegalovirus exposure and HLA in healthy donors. The germline V gene encodes CDR1 SGHRS and CDR2 YFSETQ. The V gene lost 3 bases and the J gene lost 1 base, with 2 bases spanning the gap. The CDR3 consists of 11 residues. Primers for the PCR totalled 60 Vbeta and 13 Jbeta. The assay was immunoSEQ multiplex PCR, and TCRdb's table has in-frame clones only and misses some. Counted here are 95,000 to 150,000 clones, 73% occurring once; the ten biggest clones make up 4% to 5%. Notes on this clone: Other nucleotide sequences in the sample specify the same CDR3.

The rearrangement uses TRBV5-1 and TRBJ2-7; D is ambiguous. The TCR sequence derives from a woman between 35 and 50 years old in good health and CMV-seronegative. Sequenced: PBMCs. CDR3 amino acids: CASSSSYEQYF. As DNA, the CDR3 is TGCGCCAGCAGCTCGTCCTACGAGCAGTACTTC.